The 27 T cell receptor beta chains reported below all come from one sample, sequenced in a study of CD8 T cells in Susac syndrome. The RNA, roughly 0.5 to 1 ug, was put through reverse transcription using random hexamers. TCRdb reanalysed the immunoSEQ multiplex PCR reads using MiXCR and keeps one entry per CDR3 protein. This table holds 100,000 to 150,000 distinct CDR3 sequences, around 94% found once. The sequenced sample consisted of CD8+ T cells from PBMCs. The receptors were sampled from a human donor with Susac syndrome.

J is TRBJ2-3 and V is TRBV27; D gene uncertain. Trimming took 10 bases from V and 4 from J, leaving 12 bases between them. There are 12 residues in the CDR3. CDR1 and CDR2 (germline): MNHEY, SMNVEV (reference sequence). In nucleotides, the CDR3 is TGTGCCACCTCGTCCGGAGCAGATACGCAGTATTTT. The encoded protein is CATSSGADTQYF.

V gene TRBV7-9 combines with J gene TRBJ2-5; 7 nucleotides line up with TRBD2. CDR3 length: 14 amino acids. Trimming cost V 5 bases and J 0 bases; bases outside gene matches: 3. Germline assignment: CDR1 SEHNR and CDR2 FQNEAQ (reference sequence). The CDR3 loop reads CASSGGLHQETQYF. CDR3 sequence (DNA): TGTGCCAGCAGCGGGGGACTACACCAAGAGACCCAGTACTTC. The variable domain in full, with the rest retrieved from reference TRBV7-9 and TRBJ2-5, is DTGVSQNPRHKITKRGQNVTFRCDPISEHNRLYWYRQTLGQGPEFLTYFQNEAQLEKSRLLSDRFSAERPKGSFSTLEIQRTEQGDSAMYLCASSGGLHQETQYFGPGTRLLVL.

This chain connects TRBV7-2 to TRBJ2-3; the D is unclear. The CDR3 length is 16 residues. The V end was cut by 2 bases, the J end by 1 base, with 13 bases between. Germline V gene lookup returns CDR1 SGHTA and CDR2 FQGNSA. The CDR3 sequence is CASSLLVGLRTDTQYF. DNA of the CDR3: TGTGCCAGCAGCTTATTAGTTGGCCTTCGCACAGATACGCAGTATTTT.

This rearrangement joins TRBV4-3 to TRBJ1-4; 7 bases line up with TRBD1. This CDR3 contains 17 residues. V lost 1 base, J lost 0 bases, and 5 bases stayed unmatched. Germline V gives CDR1 LGHNA, CDR2 YSLEER. CDR3 in DNA: TGCGCCAGCAGCCAAGGACAGGGCCACACAACTAATGAAAAACTGTTTTTT. This codes for CASSQGQGHTTNEKLFF.

The gene calls are TRBV12-3 or TRBV12-4 and TRBJ2-7; 8 bases agree with TRBD2. This CDR3 has 14 residues. After removal of 5 bases from V and 4 bases from J, the junction contained 7 bases not matched to a gene. CDR3 residues: CASSLGVAGYEQYF. The CDR3 DNA reads TGTGCCAGCAGTCTGGGGGTAGCGGGGTACGAGCAGTACTTC.

The rearrangement joins TRBV9 to TRBJ1-2, with 7 nucleotides matching TRBD1. J lost 3 bases, V lost 3 bases, and 5 bases had no gene match. The CDR3 contains 14 residues. Germline values: CDR1 SGDLS, CDR2 YYNGEE. The CDR3 DNA follows: TGTGCCAGCAGCGGCACAGGGGCGGACTATGGCTACACCTTC. This gives the protein CASSGTGADYGYTF.

This rearrangement joins TRBV4-3 to TRBJ2-3; weak D call: TRBD2 (6 bases). Trimming removed 3 bases at V and 4 bases at J, with 14 bases between. This CDR3 has 15 amino acids. In germline, CDR1 is LGHNA, CDR2 YSLEER. In DNA form, the CDR3 reads TGCGCCAGCAGCCAGACGACTAGTTTGGCAGATACGCAGTATTTT. Protein: CASSQTTSLADTQYF.

The chain uses TRBV29-1 and TRBJ2-2, with TRBD1 matching over 9 bases. Germline CDR1 reads SQVTM; CDR2 reads ANQGSEA. V lost 7 bases to trimming and J lost 7 bases; unmatched junction nucleotides: 7. The CDR3 runs to 13 residues. The CDR3 here is CSGETGGGGELFF. CDR3 sequence (DNA): TGCAGCGGAGAAACAGGGGGCGGCGGGGAGCTGTTTTTT.

For this clonotype: One end of the junction varies from germline; a read error may be responsible. V gene TRBV5-7 combines with J gene TRBJ2-5; D not certain. TRBV5-7 is known as an ORF, though its function is uncertain. The CDR3 totals 11 residues. For the CDR3, the DNA is TGTGCCAACAGCCCAAGAGTGACCCAGTACTTC. This codes for CANSPRVTQYF.

The gene calls are TRBV15 and TRBJ2-6; a possible D gene is TRBD2 (5 bases). The CDR3 sequence is 17 residues long. The V and J ends lost 8 bases and 0 bases respectively, with 17 bases between them. Germline lookup yields CDR1 LNHNV and CDR2 YYDKDF (reference sequence). CDR3 nucleotide sequence: TGTGCCACCCTATCCTGGGTGGGAGACTCTGGGGCCAACGTCCTGACTTTC. It encodes CATLSWVGDSGANVLTF. The whole variable domain, remainder taken from reference TRBV15 and TRBJ2-6, is DAMVIQNPRYQVTQFGKPVTLSCSQTLNHNVMYWYQQKSSQAPKLLFHYYDKDFNNEADTPDNFQSRRPNTSFCFLDIRSPGLGDTAMYLCATLSWVGDSGANVLTFGAGSRLTVL.

The rearrangement links TRBV27 to TRBJ1-2, with TRBD1 as a possible D gene (5 bases). Germline CDR1 and CDR2: MNHEY and SMNVEV (reference sequence). The V gene lost 0 bases and the J gene lost 3 bases, with 11 bases spanning the gap. This CDR3 contains 15 residues. CDR3: CASSLSKGPHYGYTF. The DNA of the CDR3 is TGTGCCAGCAGTTTATCGAAGGGACCGCACTATGGCTACACCTTC.

This sequence joins TRBV5-1 and TRBJ1-1; D uncertain. Germline CDR1 and CDR2: SGHRS and YFSETQ. V dropped 0 bases and J dropped 10 bases, with 13 bases sitting between them. This CDR3 spans 13 amino acids. The CDR3 loop is CASSLVPVRGAFF. CDR3 DNA sequence: TGCGCCAGCAGCTTGGTCCCGGTCCGCGGAGCTTTCTTT.

This clonotype was picked up a small number of times. The rearrangement joins TRBV6-2 or TRBV6-3 to TRBJ2-7; no clear D. Germline CDR1 and CDR2: MNHEY and SVGEGT. V was clipped by 0 bases and J by 3 bases, with 6 bases between them. The length of the CDR3 is 13 residues. CDR3 loop: CASSYSAGYEQYF. CDR3 nucleotides: TGTGCCAGCAGTTACTCGGCTGGCTACGAGCAGTACTTC.

The rearrangement links TRBV5-6 to TRBJ2-7; 8 bases map to TRBD1. The V and J ends lost 4 bases and 5 bases, in that order; junction bases with no gene match: 5. The CDR3 consists of 13 residues. From germline, CDR1 is SGHDT and CDR2 YYEEEE. The CDR3 loop is CASSGQGADEQYF. CDR3 nucleotide sequence: TGTGCCAGCAGCGGACAGGGTGCGGACGAGCAGTACTTC.

The chain links TRBV20-1 to TRBJ2-1; 16 bases are a match to TRBD2. The J segment lost 2 bases and the V segment lost 5 bases, leaving 9 bases of the junction unmatched. Per the germline V gene, CDR1 is DFQATT and CDR2 is SNEGSKA (reference sequence). This CDR3 is built from 18 residues. The CDR3 is CSASGTSGGALTYNEQFF. As DNA, the CDR3 is TGCAGTGCTTCCGGGACTAGCGGGGGGGCCTTAACCTACAATGAGCAGTTCTTC.

The J gene is TRBJ2-7, the V gene TRBV27; D is unresolved. Trimming cost V 4 bases and J 6 bases, with 7 bases left between them. This CDR3 has 11 amino acids. Germline CDR1 is MNHEY and CDR2 is SMNVEV (reference sequence). For the CDR3, the DNA is TGTGCCAGCAGTTCGTTAAGCGAGCAGTACTTC. This sequence encodes CASSSLSEQYF.

The chain joins TRBV5-6 to TRBJ2-1; 7 nucleotides match TRBD2. This CDR3 is 15 amino acids long. V trimming: 1 base; J trimming: 3 bases; junction bases outside the gene matches: 4. Per germline, CDR1 SGHDT and CDR2 YYEEEE. The CDR3 sequence is CASSLSGGGYNEQFF. The DNA for the CDR3 is TGTGCCAGCAGCTTGTCGGGAGGTGGCTACAATGAGCAGTTCTTC.

V usage is TRBV24-1 and J usage is TRBJ2-6; a possible D gene is TRBD1 (5 bases). In germline, CDR1 is KGHDR, CDR2 SFDVKD. The V and J ends lost 1 base and 4 bases respectively, with 7 bases between them. The CDR3 length is 15 residues. The CDR3 protein is CATSDLGAGANVLTF. The CDR3 DNA follows: TGTGCCACCAGTGATTTAGGGGCGGGGGCCAACGTCCTGACTTTC.

The chain uses TRBV20-1 and TRBJ2-7; a weak D match, TRBD1 (6 bases). V was clipped by 1 base and J by 0 bases, with 10 bases between them. The CDR3 sequence is 14 residues long. CDR1 DFQATT and CDR2 SNEGSKA come from the germline V gene (reference sequence). The CDR3 loop reads CSARGTESSYEQYF. Here the CDR3 DNA reads TGCAGTGCTAGAGGGACAGAGAGCTCCTACGAGCAGTACTTC.

The chain recombines TRBV25-1 with TRBJ2-5; 13 nucleotides line up with TRBD2. Trimming took 1 base from V and 5 from J; bases not matched to a gene: 13. CDR1 and CDR2 (germline): MGHDK, SYGVNS. The CDR3 is made up of 19 amino acids. The CDR3 sequence is CASSEWRTSGGLGGETQYF. The CDR3 DNA sequence: TGTGCCAGCAGTGAATGGCGGACTAGCGGGGGCTTGGGCGGGGAGACCCAGTACTTC.

CDR3 in DNA: TGCAGTGCTAGCTTGCAGGGATCCTACGAGCAGTACTTC. Encoded protein: CSASLQGSYEQYF. V and J are TRBV20-1 and TRBJ2-7; possibly TRBD1 for D (5 bases). The CDR3 is 13 residues long. The V end was cut by 3 bases, the J end by 1 base, with 10 bases between. The germline V gene has CDR1 DFQATT and CDR2 SNEGSKA (reference sequence).

This chain links TRBV12-3 or TRBV12-4 with TRBJ2-5, with 8 nucleotides matching TRBD2. Unmatched junction bases numbered 2, after V lost 4 bases and J lost 1 base. The CDR3 loop spans 14 amino acids. The CDR3: CASSWAGGQETQYF. The CDR3 nucleotides read TGTGCCAGCAGTTGGGCGGGGGGCCAAGAGACCCAGTACTTC.

The chain joins TRBV9 to TRBJ2-1; D not certain. The CDR3 is made up of 12 amino acids. With 0 bases removed from V and 5 bases from J, the gap between germline ends came to 3 bases. CDR1 SGDLS and CDR2 YYNGEE come from the germline V gene. CDR3 loop: CASSVVHNEQFF. The CDR3 nucleotides are TGTGCCAGCAGCGTAGTTCACAATGAGCAGTTCTTC. Combining the CDR3 with reference TRBV9 and TRBJ2-1 gives the whole variable domain DSGVTQTPKHLITATGQRVTLRCSPRSGDLSVYWYQQSLDQGLQFLIQYYNGEERAKGNILERFSAQQFPDLHSELNLSSLELGDSALYFCASSVVHNEQFFGPGTRLTVL.

The chain uses TRBV12-3 or TRBV12-4 and TRBJ2-1; 8 bases map to TRBD2. The CDR3 sequence is 15 residues long. J lost 5 bases, V lost 5 bases, and 8 bases had no gene match. CDR3 nucleotide sequence: TGTGCCAGCAGTCCCCCGGGGGGGGCGGACAATGAGCAGTTCTTC. It codes for CASSPPGGADNEQFF.

This clonotype has just one count. This chain connects TRBV27 to TRBJ1-5, with D possibly being TRBD1 (5 bases). Trimming took off 2 bases at V and 0 bases at J, with 11 bases between the two ends. The length of the CDR3 is 16 residues. The germline gives CDR1 MNHEY, CDR2 SMNVEV (reference sequence). The CDR3 reads CASSLVGGNSNQPQHF. The CDR3, as DNA: TGTGCCAGCAGTTTAGTGGGGGGGAATAGCAATCAGCCCCAGCATTTT.

The V gene is TRBV24-1, the J gene TRBJ2-1; no clear D. This CDR3 contains 15 residues. In germline, CDR1 is KGHDR, CDR2 SFDVKD. With 3 bases removed from V and 5 bases from J, the gap between germline ends came to 13 bases. CDR3 sequence reads: CATSDPLYSHNEQFF. CDR3 DNA: TGTGCCACCAGTGATCCCCTCTATAGCCACAATGAGCAGTTCTTC.

This rearrangement joins TRBV25-1 to TRBJ2-1; D is uncertain. Germline V CDR1 and CDR2: MGHDK, SYGVNS. V lost 1 base and J lost 6, with 7 bases in between. The CDR3 runs 13 residues. CDR3: CASSESRRNEQFF. CDR3 in DNA: TGTGCCAGCAGTGAATCAAGGCGCAATGAGCAGTTCTTC.